Listed below are T cell receptor beta chains from one sample, sequenced in a study of CD8+ T cells in alopecia areata. Clones were read by immunoSEQ multiplex PCR, and TCRdb kept only the in-frame ones, dropping some. The table shows 200,000 to 250,000 clones, with about 57% occurring only once. The specimen comprised CD4+ T cells sorted from blood, sampled at week 4, from a patient treated with tofacitinib. The receptors stem from a human donor with alopecia areata. Each CDR3 is given with its conserved first and last residue. Each record gives: clone size, J gene, D gene, V gene, CDR3 DNA, CDR3 protein. A D gene is named only where the DNA matches it firmly. Clone size is not always given. Where it is, it says once, few, many or a class for expanded clones.

NA TRBJ1-2 TRBD1 TRBV4-2 TGTGCCAGCAGCCAAGGGGAGAGACAGGGCGGCGGCTACACCTTC CASSQGERQGGGYTF
NA TRBJ2-1 NA TRBV27 TGTGCCAGCACCAATTGGGACTCCGAGCAGTTCTTC CASTNWDSEQFF
NA TRBJ1-2 NA TRBV20-1 TGCAGTGCTAGAGAGGGGTCTGGCTACACCTTC CSAREGSGYTF
NA TRBJ1-5 NA TRBV5-6 TGTGCCAGCAGCTTGTTGGGGCCTTATAGCAATCAGCCCCAGCATTTT CASSLLGPYSNQPQHF
NA TRBJ1-2 TRBD1 TRBV7-2 TGTGCCAGCAGCCACCTAGACAGGGTGGCCAACTATGGCTACACCTTC CASSHLDRVANYGYTF
NA TRBJ1-1 NA TRBV29-1 TGCAGCGTACGGTACCAGCTGAACACTGAAGCTTTCTTT CSVRYQLNTEAFF
NA TRBJ2-1 NA TRBV14 TGTGCCAGCAGCCAGTTGAGTGAGCAGTTCTTC CASSQLSEQFF
NA TRBJ1-1 TRBD1 TRBV29-1 TGCAGCGTTGTCAGGGGGCTGAACACTGAAGCTTTCTTT CSVVRGLNTEAFF
NA TRBJ2-3 TRBD2 TRBV7-3 TGTGCCAGCAGCTCGGGACTAGAGACAGATACGCAGTATTTT CASSSGLETDTQYF
NA TRBJ2-7 NA TRBV2 TGTGCCAGCAGTGAAGGGGGTAGCGAGCAGTACTTC CASSEGGSEQYF
once TRBJ1-1 NA TRBV7-3 TGTGCCAGCAGCTTCGAAACCCCCCTCCGGCTGAACACTGAAGCTTTCTTT CASSFETPLRLNTEAFF
once TRBJ2-3 NA TRBV11-3 TGTGCCAGCAGCTTTGGCAGGAGCACAGATACGCAGTATTTT CASSFGRSTDTQYF
NA TRBJ1-6 NA TRBV6-5 TGTGCCAGCAGTTACACGGTGGGGGCGCGGTCACCCCTCCACTTT CASSYTVGARSPLHF
NA TRBJ2-7 NA TRBV6-6 TGTGCCAGCAGTAAGACCAAAACCACCTACGAGCAGTACTTC CASSKTKTTYEQYF
NA TRBJ1-2 NA TRBV9 TGTGCCAGCAGCGCTGAACTGGGACTGAATTATGGCTACACCTTC CASSAELGLNYGYTF
many TRBJ2-7 TRBD1 TRBV14 TGTGCCAGCAGAGGGACAGGGGGCGAGCAGTACTTC CASRGTGGEQYF
NA TRBJ2-2 NA TRBV9 TGTGCCAGCAGCCTATTCCTAGGGGGCACCGGGGAGCTGTTTTTT CASSLFLGGTGELFF
NA TRBJ1-2 TRBD1 TRBV29-1 TGCAGCGTTAGCCCAGGGGGTACCTATGGCTACACCTTC CSVSPGGTYGYTF
once TRBJ1-2 NA TRBV2 TGTGCCAGCAGTGAAGATGCGACGGCACATGGCTACACCTTC CASSEDATAHGYTF
NA TRBJ2-5 NA TRBV5-1 TGCGCCAGCAGCGTGGACCTAGGGTGGGAGACCCAGTACTTC CASSVDLGWETQYF
NA TRBJ1-1 NA TRBV29-1 TGCAGCGTTGAATCATGGAACACTGAAGCTTTCTTT CSVESWNTEAFF
NA TRBJ1-1 TRBD1 TRBV29-1 TGCAGCGTGGCTATACAGGGGAGAACTGAAGCTTTCTTT CSVAIQGRTEAFF
NA TRBJ2-1 NA TRBV29-1 TGCAGCGTAGGACAGTCTCACAATGAGCAGTTCTTC CSVGQSHNEQFF
few TRBJ2-5 NA TRBV29-1 TGCAGCGTAGTAGGGGGAGCGGGCCAAGAGACCCAGTACTTC CSVVGGAGQETQYF
NA TRBJ1-1 NA TRBV2 TGTGCCAGCAGTGTGGGCAACATGAACACTGAAGCTTTCTTT CASSVGNMNTEAFF
NA TRBJ2-2 TRBD1 TRBV6-6 TGTGCCAGCAGTTGGGGACAGGTCCCCGGGGAGCTGTTTTTT CASSWGQVPGELFF
NA TRBJ1-6 NA TRBV7-2 TGTGCCAGCAGCTCCCGCCAGGGGTTAGAGTCACCCCTCCACTTT CASSSRQGLESPLHF
NA TRBJ1-6 NA TRBV9 TGTGCCAGCACCCGGGGTCGGGCCCCGGACTCACCCCTCCACTTT CASTRGRAPDSPLHF
few TRBJ2-7 NA TRBV11-2 TGTGCCAGCAGCTACATCAGGCGCGAGCAGTACTTC CASSYIRREQYF
NA TRBJ1-1 NA TRBV30 TGTGCCTACCGGGCAGGTCCTGAAGCTTTCTTT CAYRAGPEAFF
few TRBJ1-5 NA TRBV7-2 TGTGCCAGCACCTTAGGAGGGAATCAGCCCCAGCATTTT CASTLGGNQPQHF
few TRBJ1-1 NA TRBV7-9 TGTGCCAGCAGCTTAGCGGGCATATTCAACACTGAAGCTTTCTTT CASSLAGIFNTEAFF
NA TRBJ1-5 TRBD1 TRBV30 TGTGCCTGGGGGTCACGGGACAGTAGCAATCAGCCCCAGCATTTT CAWGSRDSSNQPQHF
few TRBJ1-1 NA TRBV29-1 TGCAGCGGGAAGCGTATGAACACTGAAGCTTTCTTT CSGKRMNTEAFF
NA TRBJ1-1 NA TRBV29-1 TGCAGCGTAGTCTTGAACACTGAAGCTTTCTTT CSVVLNTEAFF
once TRBJ2-3 NA TRBV11-3 TGTGCCAGCAGCTCAGTAGACCGGGGAGGATATTGGTGGGAATCGCAGTATTTT CASSSVDRGGYWWESQYF
NA TRBJ2-1 NA TRBV25-1 TGTGCCAGCAGTGACCGGGGGGCGCGGGATGAGCAGTTCTTC CASSDRGARDEQFF
NA TRBJ1-2 NA TRBV15 TGTGCCACCAGCAGAGGGACTTTTCCCTATGGCTACACCTTC CATSRGTFPYGYTF
once TRBJ1-1 NA TRBV29-1 TGCAGCGTTGTGGGCAATAGGAACACTGAAGCTTTCTTT CSVVGNRNTEAFF
NA TRBJ2-7 TRBD2 TRBV30 TGTGCCTGTACTGCGGGGGGGAGATCCTACGAGCAGTACTTC CACTAGGRSYEQYF
NA TRBJ2-1 TRBD2 TRBV29-1 TGCAGCGTTGCCCGTAGACTAGCGGAGGTGCAGTTCTTC CSVARRLAEVQFF
NA TRBJ1-6 NA TRBV4-1 TGCGCCAGCAGCCAAGTCAGCCTTCGGGTTTCACCCCTCCACTTT CASSQVSLRVSPLHF
NA TRBJ2-5 NA TRBV9 TGTGCCAGCAGCGTAGGGAGGGCGGCAATCCAAGAGACCCAGTACTTC CASSVGRAAIQETQYF
few TRBJ2-7 NA TRBV29-1 TGCAGCGTTGAGATCTCCTACGAGCAGTACTTC CSVEISYEQYF
NA TRBJ1-1 TRBD1 TRBV29-1 TGCAGCGTTGGGGACAGCCCCATCTGGGCTGAAGCTTTCTTT CSVGDSPIWAEAFF
NA TRBJ2-2 TRBD1 TRBV29-1 TGCAGCGTCGCCGGGACAGGAGCCGGGGAGCTGTTTTTT CSVAGTGAGELFF
NA TRBJ2-1 TRBD2 TRBV30 TGTGCCTGGAGTGTTGGTGGGGGAGGGAATGAGCAGTTCTTC CAWSVGGGGNEQFF
NA TRBJ1-6 NA TRBV30 TGTGCCTGGAGTGACGGGGGGGACTCACCCCTCCACTTT CAWSDGGDSPLHF
NA TRBJ1-1 NA TRBV30 TGTGCCTGGAGTATCCAGAGAGAAGCTTTCTTT CAWSIQREAFF
NA TRBJ2-1 NA TRBV30 TGTGCCTGGATCGGGACACCCGGATACAATGAGCAGTTCTTC CAWIGTPGYNEQFF
few TRBJ2-1 TRBD2 TRBV2 TGTGCCAGCAGTGGACTAGCGGGGGGACACAATGAGCAGTTCTTC CASSGLAGGHNEQFF
NA TRBJ1-1 NA TRBV7-2 TGTGCCAGCAGCTCCGAGAAAGCCAGGGATGTTTGGACTGAAGCTTTCTTT CASSSEKARDVWTEAFF
NA TRBJ1-1 NA TRBV30 TGTGCCTGGAGCGTAGGGCCCACTGAAGCTTTCTTT CAWSVGPTEAFF